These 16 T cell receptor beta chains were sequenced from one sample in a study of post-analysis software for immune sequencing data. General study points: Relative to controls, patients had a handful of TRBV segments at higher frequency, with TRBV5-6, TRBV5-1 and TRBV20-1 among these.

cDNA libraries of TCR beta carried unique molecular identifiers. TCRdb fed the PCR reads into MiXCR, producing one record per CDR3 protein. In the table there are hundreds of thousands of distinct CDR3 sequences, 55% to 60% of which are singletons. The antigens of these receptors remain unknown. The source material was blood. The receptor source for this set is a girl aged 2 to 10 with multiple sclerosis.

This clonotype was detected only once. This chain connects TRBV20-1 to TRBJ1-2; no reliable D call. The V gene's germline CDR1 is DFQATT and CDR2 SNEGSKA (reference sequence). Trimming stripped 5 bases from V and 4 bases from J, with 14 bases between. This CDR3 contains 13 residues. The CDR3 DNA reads TGCAGTGCTCCTCCACCTGCCGCCTATGGCTACACCTTC. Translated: CSAPPPAAYGYTF.

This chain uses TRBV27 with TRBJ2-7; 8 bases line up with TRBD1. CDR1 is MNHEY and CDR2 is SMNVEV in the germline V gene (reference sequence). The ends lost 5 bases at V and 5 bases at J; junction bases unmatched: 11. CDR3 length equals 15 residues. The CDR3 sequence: CASSPSRGLFHEQYF. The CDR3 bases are TGTGCCAGCAGTCCCTCCAGGGGGCTCTTCCACGAGCAGTACTTC.

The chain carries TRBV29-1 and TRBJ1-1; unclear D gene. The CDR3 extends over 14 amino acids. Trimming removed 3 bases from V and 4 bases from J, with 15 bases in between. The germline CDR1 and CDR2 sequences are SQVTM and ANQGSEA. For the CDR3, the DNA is TGCAGCGTTGAGAATCCGGGCGTGATCACTGAAGCTTTCTTT. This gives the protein CSVENPGVITEAFF.

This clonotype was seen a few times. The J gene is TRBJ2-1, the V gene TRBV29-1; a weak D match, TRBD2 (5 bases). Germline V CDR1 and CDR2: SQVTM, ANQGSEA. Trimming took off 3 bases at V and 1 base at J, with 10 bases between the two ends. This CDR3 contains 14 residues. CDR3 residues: CSVEAGHSYNEQFF. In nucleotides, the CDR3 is TGCAGCGTTGAGGCGGGCCATTCCTACAATGAGCAGTTCTTC.

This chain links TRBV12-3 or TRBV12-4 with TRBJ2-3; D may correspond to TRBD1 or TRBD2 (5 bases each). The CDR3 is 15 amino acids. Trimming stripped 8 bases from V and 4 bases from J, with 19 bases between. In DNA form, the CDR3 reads TGTGCCAGCCGCCGAGGGGTAATCGGGGCAGATACGCAGTATTTT. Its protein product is CASRRGVIGADTQYF.

In DNA form, the CDR3 reads TGTGCCAGCAGCGCCCAAACAGGGGCAGGTGACGAGCAGTACTTC. Translating it yields CASSAQTGAGDEQYF. The rearrangement uses TRBV9 and TRBJ2-7; 7 nucleotides align to TRBD1. Germline values: CDR1 SGDLS, CDR2 YYNGEE. The CDR3 contains 15 residues. Losses at the gene ends were 3 bases for V and 5 bases for J; bases not matched to a gene: 11.

CDR3 protein: CASSGQGNDEQYF. The DNA for the CDR3 is TGCGCCAGCAGTGGACAGGGGAATGACGAGCAGTACTTC. V is TRBV10-2 and J is TRBJ2-7; TRBD1 agrees at 8 bases. V trimming: 4 bases; J trimming: 5 bases; junction bases outside the gene matches: 4. Germline CDR1 is WSHSY and CDR2 is SAAADI. The CDR3 covers 13 residues.

The CDR3 region is CASSFRDRGFQETQYF. Written as DNA, the CDR3 is TGCGCCAGCAGCTTCCGGGACAGGGGGTTCCAAGAGACCCAGTACTTC. V and J are TRBV5-1 and TRBJ2-5; 11 bases are a match to TRBD1. From germline, CDR1 is SGHRS and CDR2 YFSETQ. This CDR3 spans 16 amino acids. After removal of 2 bases from V and 1 base from J, the junction contained 4 bases not matched to a gene.

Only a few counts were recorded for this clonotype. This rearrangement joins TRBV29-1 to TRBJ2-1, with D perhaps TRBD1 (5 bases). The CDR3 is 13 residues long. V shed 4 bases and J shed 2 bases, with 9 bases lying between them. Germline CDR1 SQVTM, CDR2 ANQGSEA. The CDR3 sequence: CSVVGVTYNEQFF. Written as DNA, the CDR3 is TGCAGCGTTGTAGGGGTAACCTACAATGAGCAGTTCTTC.

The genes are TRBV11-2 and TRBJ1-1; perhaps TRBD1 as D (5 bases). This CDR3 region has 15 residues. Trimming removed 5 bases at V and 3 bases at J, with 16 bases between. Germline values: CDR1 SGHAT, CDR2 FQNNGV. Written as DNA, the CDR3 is TGTGCCAGCAGCCCACCGACAGTTACCCACACTGAAGCTTTCTTT. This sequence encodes CASSPPTVTHTEAFF.

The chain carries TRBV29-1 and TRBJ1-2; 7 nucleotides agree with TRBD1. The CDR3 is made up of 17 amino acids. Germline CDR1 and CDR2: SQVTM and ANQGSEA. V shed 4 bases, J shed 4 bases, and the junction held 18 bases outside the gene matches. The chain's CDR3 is CSVVTSDSKGASYGYTF. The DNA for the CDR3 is TGCAGCGTTGTTACATCGGACTCCAAGGGGGCGAGCTATGGCTACACCTTC.

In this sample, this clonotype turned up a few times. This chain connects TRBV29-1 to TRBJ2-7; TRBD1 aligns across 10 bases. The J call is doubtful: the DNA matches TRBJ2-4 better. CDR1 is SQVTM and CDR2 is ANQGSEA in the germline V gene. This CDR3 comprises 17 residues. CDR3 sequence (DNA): TGCAGCGTTGAAGATCCCGGGACAGGGGAGCCTCAAAACATTCAGTACTTC. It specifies CSVEDPGTGEPQNIQYF.

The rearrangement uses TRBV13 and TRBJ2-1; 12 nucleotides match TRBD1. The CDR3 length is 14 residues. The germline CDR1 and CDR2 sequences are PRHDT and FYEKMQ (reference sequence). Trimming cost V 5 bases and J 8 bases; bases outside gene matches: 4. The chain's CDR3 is CASSAGTGGYEQFF. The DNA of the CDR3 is TGTGCCAGCAGCGCCGGGACAGGGGGCTATGAGCAGTTCTTC.

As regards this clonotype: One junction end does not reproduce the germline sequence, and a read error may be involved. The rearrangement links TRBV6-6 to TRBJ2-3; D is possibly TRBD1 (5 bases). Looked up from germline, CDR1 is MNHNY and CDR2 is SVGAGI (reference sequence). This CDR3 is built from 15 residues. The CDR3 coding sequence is TGTGCCAGCAGTACCAACCATATCAGCACAGGTACGCAGTATTTT. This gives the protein CASSTNHISTGTQYF.

The CDR3 coding sequence is TGTGCCAGCAGACCGGACGGGTTCTCTGGAAACACCATATATTTT. Protein product: CASRPDGFSGNTIYF. This chain uses TRBV6-5 with TRBJ1-3; no clear D gene. This CDR3 comprises 15 residues. Looked up from germline, CDR1 is MNHEY and CDR2 is SVGAGI. Trimming took 6 bases from V and 0 from J, leaving 12 bases between them.

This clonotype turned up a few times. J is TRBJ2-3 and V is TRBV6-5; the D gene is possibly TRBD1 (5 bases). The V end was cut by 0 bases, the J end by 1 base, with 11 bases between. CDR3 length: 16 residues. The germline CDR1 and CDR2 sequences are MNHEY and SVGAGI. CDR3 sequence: CASSYSERGGTDTQYF. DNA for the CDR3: TGTGCCAGCAGTTACTCGGAAAGGGGTGGCACAGATACGCAGTATTTT.